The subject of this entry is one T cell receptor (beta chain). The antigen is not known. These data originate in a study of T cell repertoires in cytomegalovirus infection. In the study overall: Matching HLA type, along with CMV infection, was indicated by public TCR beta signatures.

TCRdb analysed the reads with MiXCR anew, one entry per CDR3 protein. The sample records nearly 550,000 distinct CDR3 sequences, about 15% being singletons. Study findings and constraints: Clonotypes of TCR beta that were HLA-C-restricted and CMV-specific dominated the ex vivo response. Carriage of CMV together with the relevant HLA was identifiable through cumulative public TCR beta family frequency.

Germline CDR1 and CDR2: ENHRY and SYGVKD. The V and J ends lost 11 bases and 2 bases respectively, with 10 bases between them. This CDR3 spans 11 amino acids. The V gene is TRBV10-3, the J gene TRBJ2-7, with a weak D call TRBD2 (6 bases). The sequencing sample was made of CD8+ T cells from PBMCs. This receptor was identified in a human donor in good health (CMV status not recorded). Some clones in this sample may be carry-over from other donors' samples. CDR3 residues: CAAGQAYEQYF. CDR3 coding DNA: TGTGCCGCGGGGCAGGCCTACGAGCAGTACTTC.